What follows describes a single T cell receptor beta chain. These data originate in a study of cytomegalovirus exposure and HLA in healthy donors. PCR was performed using 60 Vbeta and 13 Jbeta primers. The method was immunoSEQ multiplex PCR; TCRdb's version includes in-frame clones alone and lacks a portion of them. The data show over 110,000 clones, 65% to 85% seen once. Trimming took 2 bases from V and 8 from J; bases not matched to a gene: 16. The CDR3 contains 17 residues. CDR1 is SGHRS and CDR2 is YFSETQ in the germline V gene. Sequenced input: PBMCs. The chain employs TRBV5-1 and TRBJ1-3; TRBD1 aligns across 7 bases. The origin of this receptor is a male donor in good health and CMV-seronegative. The CDR3 coding sequence is TGCGCCAGCAGCTTAATTATAGTTGGACAGGAGGGGGACACCATATATTTT. Translation: CASSLIIVGQEGDTIYF. Together with reference TRBV5-1 and TRBJ1-3, the CDR3 gives the full variable domain: KAGVTQTPRYLIKTRGQQVTLSCSPISGHRSVSWYQQTPGQGLQFLFEYFSETQRNKGNFPGRFSGRQFSNSRSEMNVSTLELGDSALYLCASSLIIVGQEGDTIYFGEGSWLTVV.